These 4 T cell receptor beta chains were sequenced from one sample in a study of human T cells and chemical hapten exposure. One entry per CDR3 protein results from TCRdb running MiXCR on the RACE reads. Among about 110,000 distinct CDR3 sequences listed, more than 10% were seen once. Sample time point: pre-sensitization, week 0. Treatment indicated: therapeutic diphenylcyclopropenone sensitization with weekly scalp DPC. The source material was whole blood, sampled in connection with sensitization to the hapten diphenylcyclopropenone (DPC). Source of these receptors: a woman between 45 and 60 years old with alopecia areata. Some clones in this sample may be carry-over from other donors' samples.

This clonotype was seen only a few times. The J gene is TRBJ2-7, the V gene TRBV3-1; 9 bases map to TRBD2. CDR3 length: 17 amino acids. CDR1 and CDR2 (germline): LGHDT, YNNKEL (reference sequence). J lost 0 bases, V lost 4 bases, and 10 bases had no gene match. This CDR3 is CASSRSKTSGYSYEQYF. The DNA for the CDR3 is TGTGCCAGCAGCCGGTCCAAGACTAGCGGTTACTCCTACGAGCAGTACTTC.

This clonotype was observed a handful of times. The gene calls are TRBV4-1 and TRBJ1-1; no reliable D call. V lost 1 base, J lost 2 bases, and 5 bases lay in between. The CDR3 has 13 amino acids. Germline assignment: CDR1 MGHRA and CDR2 YSYEKL. The CDR3 sequence is CASSQVGNTEAFF. In nucleotides, the CDR3 is TGCGCCAGCAGCCAAGTTGGTAACACTGAAGCTTTCTTT.

This chain joins TRBV12-3 or TRBV12-4 and TRBJ2-7; D call uncertain. The CDR3 length is 13 residues. V lost 1 base, J lost 2 bases, and 6 bases lay in between. The CDR3 sequence: CASSLGRPYEQYF. CDR3 DNA sequence: TGTGCCAGCAGTTTAGGCAGGCCCTACGAGCAGTACTTC.

This clonotype was observed a few times. V gene TRBV29-1 combines with J gene TRBJ2-5; TRBD2 is a possible D gene (6 bases). The V gene lost 4 bases and the J gene lost 5 bases, with 11 bases spanning the gap. The CDR3 totals 12 residues. Per the germline V gene, CDR1 is SQVTM and CDR2 is ANQGSEA. CDR3: CSVVGSGETQYF. The CDR3 DNA reads as TGCAGCGTTGTCGGTAGCGGCGAGACCCAGTACTTC.